What follows describes a single T cell receptor (beta chain). V lost 5 bases to trimming and J lost 9 bases, with 15 bases between them. The CDR3 has 13 amino acids. CDR1 is SGHKS, CDR2 YYEKEE, per germline (reference sequence). Deep TCR-beta sequencing used DNA from uncultured naive and memory CD4+ T cells. Clones were read by immunoSEQ multiplex PCR, and TCRdb kept only the in-frame ones, dropping some. The repertoire holds 55,000 to 70,000 clones, just over 90% seen once, with around 0.25% in the top ten. This entry comes from a study of CD4 T cells in relation to SARS-CoV-2 and coronaviruses. Study details: The HLA restriction of the shared crossreactive spike epitopes was mapped.

CD4+ T cells from unexposed donors were obtained before the COVID-19 pandemic (2011-2018). The sample comprised naive CD4+ T cells from PBMCs. Subset denoted: naive CD4+ T cells isolated by negative enrichment. The J gene is TRBJ1-5, the V gene TRBV5-5, with D maybe TRBD1 (5 bases). This clonotype was obtained from a human donor in good health. For the CDR3, the DNA is TGTGCCAGCAGTTGGGAGGGGTCGGGGCCCCAGCATTTT. Translating gives CASSWEGSGPQHF.